The 27 T cell receptor beta chains below come from one sample, sequenced in a study of metastatic and nonmetastatic thyroid tumors. TCRdb reanalyzed the PCR reads with MiXCR. The sample has 30,000 to 40,000 clones, around 20% seen once; the top ten hold about 18%. All patients were treatment-naive before thyroid surgery. Input material: blood. These TCRs come from a female donor with papillary thyroid cancer or a benign thyroid nodule (not recorded which). Some clones in this sample may be carry-over from other donors' samples.

The chain recombines TRBV5-1 with TRBJ1-2; TRBD1 aligns across 9 bases. V trimming: 2 bases; J trimming: 7 bases; junction bases outside the gene matches: 9. This CDR3 contains 15 residues. Germline values: CDR1 SGHRS, CDR2 YFSETQ. As DNA, the CDR3 is TGCGCCAGCAGCTTAACAGGGGGCGCATCTTCTGGCTACACCTTC. It yields the protein CASSLTGGASSGYTF.

This clone was seen ten or more times. This may be a read error: a much more frequent sequence differs by one nucleotide. The same CDR3 can be traced to other DNA sequences in this sample. The chain is built from TRBV6-1 and TRBJ1-6; D is perhaps TRBD1 (5 bases). The CDR3 runs to 14 residues. Germline V gene sequence: CDR1 MNHNS, CDR2 SASEGT. The ends were cut back, 10 bases at V and 10 bases at J, with 20 bases in the middle. CDR3 sequence (DNA): TGTGCCAACATGCGGGGGTTAGGAGGGTCACCCCTCCACTTT. Amino acid sequence: CANMRGLGGSPLHF.

The V and J genes are TRBV20-1 and TRBJ2-2, with 9 bases aligning to TRBD2. Germline CDR1 reads DFQATT; CDR2 reads SNEGSKA (reference sequence). CDR3 length: 17 residues. The trim removed 4 bases at V and 4 bases at J, leaving 13 bases unmatched. The chain's CDR3 is CSAMGTSWKSGTGELFF. The CDR3 bases are TGCAGTGCTATGGGGACTAGCTGGAAATCTGGCACCGGGGAGCTGTTTTTT.

This clone has ten or more counts. The chain is built from TRBV2 and TRBJ1-1; no reliable D call. V gave up 8 bases and J gave up 3 bases, with 19 bases separating them. Germline assignment: CDR1 SNHLY and CDR2 FYNNEI. The CDR3 runs to 15 residues. CDR3 in DNA: TGTGCCAGCGTACATAGACCAGGCTGGGACACTGAAGCTTTCTTT. Encoded protein: CASVHRPGWDTEAFF.

In this sample, this clone turned up many times. V usage is TRBV30 and J usage is TRBJ2-5, with D possibly matching TRBD2 (6 bases). This CDR3 is built from 13 residues. Looked up from germline, CDR1 is GTSNPN and CDR2 is SVGIG (reference sequence). V was shortened by 4 bases and J by 5 bases, with 14 bases between the two germline ends. Here the CDR3 reads CAWKGGAGETQYF. For the CDR3, the DNA is TGTGCCTGGAAAGGCGGGGCAGGGGAGACCCAGTACTTC.

As concerns this clone: Being one base from a much bigger clone, this may be a read error. The chain recombines TRBV10-3 with TRBJ2-1; possibly TRBD1 for D (6 bases). The germline CDR1 and CDR2 sequences are ENHRY and SYGVKD. The germline V and J ends were trimmed by 6 bases and 9 bases, with 21 bases remaining between them. The CDR3 spans 15 residues. The CDR3 DNA reads TGTGCCATCAGCCACCTGGACAGAGGCCAGGGTGAGCAGTTCTTC. Its translation: CAISHLDRGQGEQFF.

This clone came up many times. This chain uses TRBV2 with TRBJ1-2; no clear D. The CDR3 covers 12 residues. V was shortened by 6 bases and J by 2 bases, with 7 bases between the two germline ends. The germline gives CDR1 SNHLY, CDR2 FYNNEI. In DNA form, the CDR3 reads TGTGCCAGCAGGGGGAGAAACTATGGCTACACCTTC. It translates to CASRGRNYGYTF.

This clone occurred many times. The chain is built from TRBV30 and TRBJ2-1; possible D gene TRBD1, 5 bases. The germline gives CDR1 GTSNPN, CDR2 SVGIG (reference sequence). CDR3 size: 11 residues. V was cut by 3 bases and J by 10 bases, with 10 bases left in between. The CDR3 loop reads CAWRRPGEQFF. The CDR3 nucleotides read TGTGCCTGGAGAAGGCCAGGGGAGCAGTTCTTC.

This clone was seen more than once but under ten times. A much larger clone lies one base from this, so it may be a read error. The chain recombines TRBV5-6 with TRBJ2-7, with D unclear. V dropped 1 base and J dropped 3 bases, with 5 bases sitting between them. The CDR3 is 12 amino acids. Germline V CDR1 and CDR2: SGHDT, YYEEEE. The CDR3 protein is CASSLRYYEQYF. The CDR3 coding sequence is TGTGCCAGCAGCTTGAGATACTACGAGCAGTACTTC.

This clone was seen ten or more times. The J gene is TRBJ2-1, the V gene TRBV29-1; 8 bases match TRBD1. The CDR3 runs to 15 residues. J gave up 0 bases and V 6 bases, and 7 bases lay outside the gene matches. CDR1 and CDR2 (germline): SQVTM, ANQGSEA. The chain's CDR3 is CSVRTGINSYNEQFF. Written as DNA, the CDR3 is TGCAGCGTCAGGACAGGGATTAACTCCTACAATGAGCAGTTCTTC.

CDR3 sequence (DNA): TGCAGTGCTAGGGGACTAGCGTACAATGAGCAGTTCTTC. Protein product: CSARGLAYNEQFF. The gene calls are TRBV20-1 and TRBJ2-1; TRBD2 matches at 10 bases. Trimming cost V 3 bases and J 4 bases; bases outside gene matches: 0. Germline CDR1 and CDR2: DFQATT and SNEGSKA (reference sequence). The CDR3 covers 13 residues.

This clone has a count of ten or more. Other DNA sequences from this sample encode an identical CDR3 as well. The chain recombines TRBV29-1 with TRBJ2-7, with a tentative D call TRBD1 (6 bases). V shed 8 bases and J shed 2 bases, with 13 bases lying between them. CDR3 size: 12 residues. CDR1 and CDR2 from the germline V gene are SQVTM and ANQGSEA. For the CDR3, the DNA is TGCAGCCCCAGGGACAAACCCTACGAGCAGTACTTC. Translation gives CSPRDKPYEQYF.

This clone was seen many times. The chain couples TRBV3-1 to TRBJ2-1; 11 bases align to TRBD2. Looked up from germline, CDR1 is LGHDT and CDR2 is YNNKEL (reference sequence). The CDR3 spans 15 residues. V shed 3 bases and J 7 bases; nucleotides not matched to a gene: 5. The CDR3 region has the DNA TGTGCCAGCAGCCATAGTAGCGGGAGGGGAAATGAGCAGTTCTTC. Its protein product is CASSHSSGRGNEQFF.

This clone was seen repeatedly, ten times or more. V gene TRBV5-1 combines with J gene TRBJ2-2, with D possibly matching TRBD1 (6 bases). The CDR3 runs 15 residues. CDR1 and CDR2 (germline): SGHRS, YFSETQ. The V and J ends lost 5 bases and 5 bases respectively, with 16 bases between them. The DNA for the CDR3 is TGCGCCAGCAGAAAACAGGGATCGAGTACCGGGGAGCTGTTTTTT. Protein: CASRKQGSSTGELFF.

On this clone: Other DNA sequences in the sample encode the same CDR3. J is TRBJ2-3 and V is TRBV4-1; the D is unclear. The CDR3 totals 16 residues. The germline CDR1 and CDR2 sequences are MGHRA and YSYEKL. The ends were cut back, 4 bases at V and 2 bases at J, with 16 bases in the middle. This CDR3 reads CASSRVAVVDTDTQYF. The CDR3 nucleotides are TGCGCCAGCAGCCGAGTAGCAGTCGTTGACACAGATACGCAGTATTTT.

This clone was seen repeatedly, ten times or more. The V and J genes are TRBV11-2 and TRBJ1-1; perhaps TRBD1 as D (6 bases). The V and J ends lost 5 bases and 1 base respectively, with 14 bases between them. The germline V gene has CDR1 SGHAT and CDR2 FQNNGV. The CDR3 runs 15 residues. The CDR3 loop is CASSGQSKQNTEAFF. CDR3 coding DNA: TGTGCCAGCAGCGGACAGTCAAAGCAGAACACTGAAGCTTTCTTT.

The sample holds a few counts of this clone. The gene calls are TRBV24-1 and TRBJ2-1; possible D gene TRBD2, 6 bases. V was clipped by 4 bases and J by 8 bases, with 20 bases between them. This CDR3 has 16 residues. Germline lookup yields CDR1 KGHDR and CDR2 SFDVKD. The CDR3 spells CATSDPVTSIPDEQFF. In nucleotides, the CDR3 is TGTGCCACCAGTGACCCTGTGACTAGTATCCCTGATGAGCAGTTCTTC.

This clone has a count of ten or more. The V gene is TRBV7-6, the J gene TRBJ2-7; D not certain. CDR1 is SGHVS and CDR2 is FNYEAQ in the germline V gene. The V end was cut by 1 base, the J end by 5 bases, with 15 bases between. The CDR3 has 15 amino acids. CDR3 DNA: TGTGCCAGCAGCTTAGAGGCCGTGTCGTGGGACGAGCAGTACTTC. This translates into CASSLEAVSWDEQYF.

Of note for this clone: At the DNA level, this CDR3 is encoded by other sequences in the same sample as well. V usage is TRBV6-1 and J usage is TRBJ2-3, with a weak D call TRBD2 (6 bases). The V end lost 5 bases, the J end lost 3 bases, and 12 bases lay between the germline ends. Germline CDR1 MNHNS, CDR2 SASEGT. This CDR3 region has 14 residues. DNA for the CDR3: TGTGCCAGCAGTCGTTCGGGAGAGACAGATACGCAGTATTTT. Its protein is CASSRSGETDTQYF.

This clone was detected ten times or more. The chain employs TRBV28 and TRBJ2-2; D is tentatively TRBD1 or TRBD2 (5 bases each). Deletions cut 3 bases from V and 8 bases from J, with 7 bases between. This CDR3 region has 12 residues. Germline loops: CDR1 MDHEN, CDR2 SYDVKM. The CDR3 is CASSFGGGELFF. CDR3 DNA sequence: TGTGCCAGCAGTTTTGGGGGTGGGGAGCTGTTTTTT.

This clone was seen many times. CDR3 sequence reads: CASSQRLTGYEQYF. CDR3 in DNA: TGTGCCAGCAGCCAACGGCTGACAGGGTACGAGCAGTACTTC. This rearrangement joins TRBV7-9 to TRBJ2-7; TRBD1 aligns across 7 bases. Germline loops: CDR1 SEHNR, CDR2 FQNEAQ (reference sequence). V shed 5 bases, J shed 4 bases, and the junction held 8 bases outside the gene matches. CDR3 size: 14 residues.

This clone was found many times. This chain connects TRBV28 to TRBJ2-5; D unresolved. Looked up from germline, CDR1 is MDHEN and CDR2 is SYDVKM. The CDR3 runs to 13 residues. V was shortened by 6 bases and J by 5 bases, with 13 bases between the two germline ends. CDR3 in DNA: TGTGCCAGCAGCTCGGACGGATGGGAGACCCAGTACTTC. Its protein product is CASSSDGWETQYF.

The chain recombines TRBV19 with TRBJ1-1; the match to TRBD1 covers 8 bases. The J segment lost 1 base and the V segment lost 1 base, leaving 2 bases of the junction unmatched. The V gene's germline CDR1 is LNHDA and CDR2 SQIVND (reference sequence). The CDR3 sequence is 15 residues long. DNA for the CDR3: TGTGCCAGTAGTATAGCCGGACAGGGGAACACTGAAGCTTTCTTT. The encoded protein is CASSIAGQGNTEAFF.

This clone was seen repeatedly, ten times or more. The chain carries TRBV27 and TRBJ2-3, with 9 bases that match TRBD1. V shed 6 bases and J 4 bases; nucleotides not matched to a gene: 8. The germline V gene encodes CDR1 MNHEY and CDR2 SMNVEV (reference sequence). This CDR3 is 15 amino acids long. The CDR3 loop reads CASSHGTGRADTQYF. The CDR3 DNA follows: TGTGCCAGCAGCCACGGGACAGGGAGGGCAGATACGCAGTATTTT.

This chain links TRBV4-2 with TRBJ2-7; 13 bases fit TRBD2. Germline V gives CDR1 LGHNA, CDR2 YNFKEQ. The junction had 9 bases not matched to a gene; V was cut back by 1 base and J by 0 bases. The CDR3 extends over 19 amino acids. Here the CDR3 reads CASSQGALAGGPSSYEQYF. The CDR3 region has the DNA TGTGCCAGCAGCCAAGGGGCACTAGCGGGAGGGCCGAGCTCCTACGAGCAGTACTTC.

This clone was seen only a few times. The genes are TRBV6-1 and TRBJ1-5, with TRBD1 identical over 7 bases. There are 15 residues in the CDR3. Germline V gene lookup returns CDR1 MNHNS and CDR2 SASEGT. Trimming removed 5 bases from V and 8 bases from J; junction bases left unmatched: 12. The CDR3 loop reads CASSPGKGGGEPQHF. As DNA, the CDR3 is TGTGCCAGCAGTCCCGGGAAAGGGGGCGGTGAGCCCCAGCATTTT.

Ten or more counts support this clone. CDR3: CASTPPRGNQPQHF. CDR3 nucleotide sequence: TGTGCCAGCACCCCCCCGAGGGGCAATCAGCCCCAGCATTTT. The chain combines TRBV28 with TRBJ1-5; D gene uncertain. Germline V gene sequence: CDR1 MDHEN, CDR2 SYDVKM. The CDR3 runs 14 residues. V dropped 7 bases and J dropped 2 bases, with 12 bases sitting between them. Variable domain in full (rest from reference TRBV28 and TRBJ1-5): DVKVTQSSRYLVKRTGEKVFLECVQDMDHENMFWYRQDPGLGLRLIYFSYDVKMKEKGDIPEGYSVSREKKERFSLILESASTNQTSMYLCASTPPRGNQPQHFGDGTRLSIL.